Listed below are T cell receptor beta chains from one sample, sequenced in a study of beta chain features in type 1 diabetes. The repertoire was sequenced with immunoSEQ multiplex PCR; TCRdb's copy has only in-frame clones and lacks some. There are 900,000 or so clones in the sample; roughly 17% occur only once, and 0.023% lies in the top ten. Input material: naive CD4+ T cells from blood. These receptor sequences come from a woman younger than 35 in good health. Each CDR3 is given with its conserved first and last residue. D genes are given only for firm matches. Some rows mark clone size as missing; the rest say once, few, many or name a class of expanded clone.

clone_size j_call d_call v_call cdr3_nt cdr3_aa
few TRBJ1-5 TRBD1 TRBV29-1 TGCAGCGTGACACAGGGGGGCAATCAGCCCCAGCATTTT CSVTQGGNQPQHF
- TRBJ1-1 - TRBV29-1 TGCAGCGTTGAAGAGTGGGGGAACACTGAAGCTTTCTTT CSVEEWGNTEAFF
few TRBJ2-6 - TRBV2 TGTGCCAGCAGTGCGGACTCTGGGGCCAACGTCCTGACTTTC CASSADSGANVLTF
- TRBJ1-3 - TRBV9 TGTGCCAGCAGCGTGTTCGGACACACAGCCCGGGGTTCTCCTGGAAACACCATATATTTT CASSVFGHTARGSPGNTIYF
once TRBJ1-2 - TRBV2 TGTGCCAGCAGTGATTGGGGCAGGGGCGATTCCAATGGCTACACCTTC CASSDWGRGDSNGYTF
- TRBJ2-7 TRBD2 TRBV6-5 TGTGCCAGCAGTTCCAGGACTAGCGGGATCTACGAGCAGTACTTC CASSSRTSGIYEQYF
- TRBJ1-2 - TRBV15 TGTGCCACCAGCAGAGCTTACTTCGAGGGCAGCAACTATGGCTACACCTTC CATSRAYFEGSNYGYTF
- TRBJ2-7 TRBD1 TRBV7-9 TGTGCCAGCAGCTTAGCAGGGGGCCTGGGGATGCAGTACTTC CASSLAGGLGMQYF
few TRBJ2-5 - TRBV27 TGTGCCAGCAGTTTGTGGGGAACCCAAGAGACCCAGTACTTC CASSLWGTQETQYF
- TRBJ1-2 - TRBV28 TGTGCCAGCGCCGTTAACTATGGCTACACCTTC CASAVNYGYTF
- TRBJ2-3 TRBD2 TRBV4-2 TGTGCCAGCAGCCAAGTAGGCGGACTAGCGGGACGATCCCACACAGATACGCAGTATTTT CASSQVGGLAGRSHTDTQYF
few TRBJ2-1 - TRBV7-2 TGTGCCAGCAGCTTATTGGGGGATGAGCAGTTCTTC CASSLLGDEQFF
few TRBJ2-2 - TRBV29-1 TGCAGCGTCAGACTGTCTAGGACCGGGGAGCTGTTTTTT CSVRLSRTGELFF
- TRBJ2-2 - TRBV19 TGTGCCAGTACCCATCGAGGCGGGGAGCTGTTTTTT CASTHRGGELFF
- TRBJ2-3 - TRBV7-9 TGTGCCAGCAGCCTACCCCGAGGTAGCACAGATACGCAGTATTTT CASSLPRGSTDTQYF
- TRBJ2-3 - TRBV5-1 TGCGCCAGCAGGCTCGGACAGTCACACTGGAGCACAGATACGCAGTATTTT CASRLGQSHWSTDTQYF
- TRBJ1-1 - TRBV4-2 TGTGCCAGCAGAGGACAGATTGGGACTGAAGCTTTCTTT CASRGQIGTEAFF
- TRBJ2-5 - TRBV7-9 TGTGCCAGCAGCTTTGGAGCGGTTCAAGAGACCCAGTACTTC CASSFGAVQETQYF
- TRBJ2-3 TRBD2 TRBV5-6 TGTGCCAGCAGACCTAGCGGGAGAGGAGCGCAGTATTTT CASRPSGRGAQYF
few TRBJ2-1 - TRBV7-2 TGTGCCAGCAGCTTAGCTAGTCGGCTCATTATCAATGAGCAGTTCTTC CASSLASRLIINEQFF
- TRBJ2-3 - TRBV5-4 TGTGCCAGCAGCTTGGACTCAGCTAGTGCAGATACGCAGTATTTT CASSLDSASADTQYF
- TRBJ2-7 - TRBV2 TGTGCCAGCAGCCCGGGACTGAGCTCCTACGAGCAGTACTTC CASSPGLSSYEQYF
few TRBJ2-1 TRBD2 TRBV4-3 TGCGCCAGCAGCCAAGACTTAGGGAGGGCCCCCTACAATGAGCAGTTCTTC CASSQDLGRAPYNEQFF
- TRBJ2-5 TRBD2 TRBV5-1 TGCGCCAGCAGCTTGGGGGCTAGCGGAAGGTGGTTCCAAGAGACCCAGTACTTC CASSLGASGRWFQETQYF
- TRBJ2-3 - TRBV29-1 TGCAGCGTTAACTGGGCGACCACAGATACGCAGTATTTT CSVNWATTDTQYF
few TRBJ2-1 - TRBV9 TGTGCCAGCAGCGAAACAACGAGCTCCTACAATGAGCAGTTCTTC CASSETTSSYNEQFF
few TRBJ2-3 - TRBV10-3 TGTGCCATCAGTGAGTTGGACTCGGCGAAGTATTTT CAISELDSAKYF
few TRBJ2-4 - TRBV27 TGTGCCAGCAGTTTAACAGCCAAAAACATTCAGTACTTC CASSLTAKNIQYF
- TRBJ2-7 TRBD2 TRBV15 TGTGCCACCGCCAGCGGGGAATACTACGAGCAGTACTTC CATASGEYYEQYF
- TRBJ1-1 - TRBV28 TGTGCCAGCACCGGGGCGTACACTGAAGCTTTCTTT CASTGAYTEAFF
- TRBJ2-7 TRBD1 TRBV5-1 TGCGCCAGCACTACAGGGGGATCCACCTACGAGCAGTACTTC CASTTGGSTYEQYF
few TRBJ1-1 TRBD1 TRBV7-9 TGTGCCAGCAGCTTAAGGACAGGCTTCGCTGAAGCTTTCTTT CASSLRTGFAEAFF
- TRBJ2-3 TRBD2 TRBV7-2 TGTGCCAGCAGCCCAGGGACTAGCGGGAGTTGGGATACGCAGTATTTT CASSPGTSGSWDTQYF
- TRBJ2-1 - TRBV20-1 TGCAGTGCCCCCAAGTACAATGAGCAGTTCTTC CSAPKYNEQFF